This T cell receptor beta chain was identified in a study of cytomegalovirus exposure and HLA in healthy donors (dated by TCRdb to about 2017). Broadly, across the study: The 500 to 800 repertoires of the first cohort and the 120 validation repertoires were produced on the same platform, according to a later analysis. The study aimed to test whether signatures of past pathogen exposure could be identified by cataloging public T cell receptors. A separate validation cohort of roughly 110 different subjects was used in addition to the approximately 700-subject first cohort. The study combined high-throughput TCR immunosequencing, statistical association of individual TCRs with disease status, and machine learning to predict cytomegalovirus infection status. Study-wide conclusions, independent of this receptor: Most TCR sequences were seen in very few donors, while some public TCRs were found in many individuals. In vitro tests confirmed that a few of the cytomegalovirus-associated TCR beta chains recognize cytomegalovirus antigens. The classifier was reported to diagnose cytomegalovirus status with high specificity and sensitivity in both the original cohort and the validation cohort. A later analysis found that TCRs clustered in the first cohort also tended to co-occur in the 95 to 150 validation repertoires, with roughly 95% of cluster scores above 0. According to the authors, the approach could potentially be generalized to other disease states and immunological phenotypes. A total of 150 or so TCR beta chains were listed by the study as associated with cytomegalovirus. The validation cohort had no HLA typing available for a later analysis, so co-occurrence within that cohort was assessed over all 120 or so repertoires.

Points on this clone: This clone's antigen is unknown. Nothing much larger sits one base from this clone, and base qualities are not available.

Library prep was done by the immunoSEQ multiplex PCR assay. The paper's data handling went like this. A statistical classification framework was built for diagnosing cytomegalovirus status from the catalog of TCR beta chain sequences. The clones in this table, taken by TCRdb from immuneACCESS, are in-frame only. Not every clone is retained; where verified, under half of the shortfall comes from an unresolved V gene, and the cause of the rest is unknown. From that table come the V and J calls and clone size; the DNA was used to work out D and trimming. This sample comprises about 140,000 clones, roughly 92% of them detected only once. The ten largest account for about 0.7% of the sample. The donors were included in the validation cohort of over a hundred subjects, a group kept apart from the approximately 690-subject first cohort. From the cysteine through the phenylalanine, the CDR3 covers 16 amino acids. Only CDR3 DNA remains: 48 bases, in frame from the first base. V lost 5 bases and J lost 4 bases, and the count of bases not matched to a germline gene is 8. Reading the germline V gene (reference sequence) gives CDR1 SEHNR and CDR2 FQNEAQ.

The TCR was taken from a man aged 18 to 30 in good health and CMV-seronegative. Recombination joined TRBV7-9 with TRBJ1-4; TRBD1 fits 9 bases in the junction. Material: PBMCs. The DNA sequence is TGTGCCAGCAGCAAAAACAGGGGGCTCAATAATGAAAAACTGTTTTTT. Translated, it gives CASSKNRGLNNEKLFF.